This T cell receptor (beta chain) was sequenced during a study of cytomegalovirus exposure and HLA in healthy donors. Study results and limitations: In an earlier analysis, in some 600 donors, most V segments appeared productive either ~87% or ~30% of the time.

Of note for this clone: Its cognate antigen is unknown.

60 Vbeta and 13 Jbeta primers were used in PCR. Sequencing was performed with immunoSEQ multiplex PCR; in TCRdb, only in-frame clones are kept and a portion is missing. Found here are a few hundred thousand clones, almost 80% of them singletons; the top ten hold around 2%. V shed 3 bases and J 5 bases; nucleotides not matched to a gene: 7. The CDR3 loop spans 14 amino acids. Per germline, CDR1 SGHDT and CDR2 YYEEEE. The TCR was taken from a man aged 18 to 29 in good health and CMV-seronegative. The chain links TRBV5-6 to TRBJ2-7; TRBD1 matches at 8 bases. Sequenced sample: PBMCs. This CDR3 is CASSWDRNFNEQYF. In DNA, the CDR3 is TGTGCCAGCAGCTGGGACAGGAACTTTAACGAGCAGTACTTC.